A selection of T cell receptor beta chains follows, all from one sample in a study of cytomegalovirus exposure and HLA in healthy donors. The data were produced by immunoSEQ multiplex PCR, yet TCRdb's version contains in-frame clones alone and is incomplete. Among around 120,000 clones listed, 65% to 85% were seen once. The sample comprised PBMCs. These receptor sequences come from a man between 45 and 60 years old in good health and CMV-seronegative. Both conserved end residues are part of each CDR3. The order of the fields is V gene, J gene, clone size, D gene, CDR3 DNA, CDR3 protein. A D gene is named only where the DNA matches it firmly. Expanded clones get a size class; other rows say once, few or many, or leave the size out.

>TRBV29-1|TRBJ2-7|few|TRBD1
TGCAGCGTTCTGACAGGGCAATACGAGCAGTACTTC
CSVLTGQYEQYF
>TRBV20-1|TRBJ2-5|once|-
TGCAGTGCCCCATTGCAGGGGACCCAGTACTTC
CSAPLQGTQYF
>TRBV5-4|TRBJ2-5|-|TRBD2
TGTGCCAGCAGCTTGGACCCCGGGACTAGCGGGAGGGGGGAGACCCAGTACTTC
CASSLDPGTSGRGETQYF
>TRBV5-1|TRBJ2-1|-|TRBD1
TGCCCCAGCAGCTTAACAGGGGACAGGTCCCATGAGCAGTTCTTC
CPSSLTGDRSHEQFF
>TRBV7-9|TRBJ1-2|-|-
TGTGCCAGCAGCTTAGACCTGGACAGCTATGGCTACACCTTC
CASSLDLDSYGYTF
>TRBV5-1|TRBJ1-5|-|TRBD1
TGCGCCAGCAGCTTGACAGGGGTGGATCAGCCCCAGCATTTT
CASSLTGVDQPQHF
>TRBV7-9|TRBJ2-3|-|-
TGTGCCAGCGGCCTTTATAGGCAGAGAGGTGATACGCAGTATTTT
CASGLYRQRGDTQYF
>TRBV7-6|TRBJ2-6|few|-
TGTGCCAGCAGCTTCAACAGGGTTGGGGCCAACGTCCTGACTTTC
CASSFNRVGANVLTF
>TRBV7-7|TRBJ1-1|once|-
TGTGCCAGCAGCTTAAACGGGGGGACTGAAGCTTTCTTT
CASSLNGGTEAFF
>TRBV6-5|TRBJ2-6|-|-
TGTGCCAGCAGTAGGGGGTCCAACGTCCTGACTTTC
CASSRGSNVLTF
>TRBV9|TRBJ1-1|-|-
TGTGCCAGCAGCGTAGGCGGGGTTAGGGTGAACACTGAAGCTTTCTTT
CASSVGGVRVNTEAFF
>TRBV6-5|TRBJ2-1|few|-
TGTGCCGCTCGAGGCCGGCGGGACAATGAGCAGTTCTTC
CAARGRRDNEQFF
>TRBV7-2|TRBJ1-2|-|-
TGTGCCAGCAGCTTTCCCACAGGGCTGAGCGGCTACACCTTC
CASSFPTGLSGYTF
>TRBV7-9|TRBJ2-3|-|TRBD1
TGTGCCAGCAGCCCGGACAGGGGGCAAGCAGATACGCAGTATTTT
CASSPDRGQADTQYF
>TRBV28|TRBJ1-5|-|-
TGTGCCAGCAGTTTATTAGGAGGCAATCAGCCCCAGCATTTT
CASSLLGGNQPQHF
>TRBV5-6|TRBJ1-2|once|TRBD1
TGTGCCAGCAGTACGGACAGGAACTATGGCTACACCTTC
CASSTDRNYGYTF
>TRBV27|TRBJ2-7|once|-
TGTGCCAGCAGCCGCCTGGGTGTCGAGGCCTCCGAGCAGTACTTC
CASSRLGVEASEQYF
>TRBV12-5|TRBJ2-1|-|TRBD2
TGTGCTAGTGGTCTGCCGCCCGGACTAGCAGGGCCTAATGAGCAGTTCTTC
CASGLPPGLAGPNEQFF
>TRBV18|TRBJ2-7|-|-
TGTGCCAGCTCACCAAGTCACAATTTCGAGCAGTACTTC
CASSPSHNFEQYF
>TRBV6-1|TRBJ1-5|-|-
TGTGCCAGCAAATATAGCAATCAGCCCCAGCATTTT
CASKYSNQPQHF
>TRBV6-5|TRBJ2-7|-|-
TGTGCCAGCAGTTTGCGGACAGTTCCCTACGAGCAGTACTTC
CASSLRTVPYEQYF
>TRBV11-2|TRBJ2-1|-|TRBD2
TGTGCCAGCAGCTACCTGCGGGGGACCTCCTACAATGAGCAGTTCTTC
CASSYLRGTSYNEQFF
>TRBV7-3|TRBJ2-7|few|TRBD2
TGTGCCAGCAGCTCACTAGCGGGAGCCGGCGAGCAGTACTTC
CASSSLAGAGEQYF
>TRBV6-5|TRBJ2-7|few|TRBD1
TGTGCCAGCAGTTCCCTAGGACAGGGTGTCACCTACGAGCAGTACTTC
CASSSLGQGVTYEQYF
>TRBV4-1|TRBJ2-7|-|-
TGCGCCAGCAGCCCCGACTCCGGGACTGCACCCTACGAGCAGTACTTC
CASSPDSGTAPYEQYF
>TRBV7-2|TRBJ2-3|-|TRBD2
TGTGCCAGCAGCTACGAGACTAGCGGGAGTCTAGATACGCAGTATTTT
CASSYETSGSLDTQYF
>TRBV4-3|TRBJ2-5|-|-
TGCGCCAGCAGCCAAGCCAGCGCTGGGGAGACCCAGTACTTC
CASSQASAGETQYF
>TRBV9|TRBJ2-1|few|TRBD2
TGTGCCAGCAGCCCAAGGGGCGGGAGAGCCCTACCCGAGCAGTTCTTC
CASSPRGGRALPEQFF
>TRBV5-1|TRBJ1-4|few|-
TGCGCCAGCAGCTTGAAAGGGGAGGCTGAAAAACTGTTTTTT
CASSLKGEAEKLFF
>TRBV18|TRBJ2-1|-|-
TGTGCCAGCTCACCACAGGCGGGGGCAAACTCCTACAATGAGCAGTTCTTC
CASSPQAGANSYNEQFF
>TRBV10-3|TRBJ2-1|-|TRBD2
TGTGCCATCAGTGAAGCTAGCGGGAGATTAGGTGGTGAGCAGTTCTTC
CAISEASGRLGGEQFF
>TRBV18|TRBJ1-2|-|TRBD1
TGTGCCAGCTCACGGGGGACAGGGGGCTCTGGCTACACCTTC
CASSRGTGGSGYTF
>TRBV5-4|TRBJ1-2|-|-
TGTGCCAGCAACCACCCCCAGGAGGCAGGGGTCAACTATGGCTACACCTTC
CASNHPQEAGVNYGYTF
>TRBV2|TRBJ1-2|few|-
TGTGCCAGCAGCGTTTCCGGACAAGGCTATGGCTACACCTTC
CASSVSGQGYGYTF
>TRBV10-3|TRBJ2-1|-|TRBD1
TGTGCCACGACAGGGGAAGGGTCAAACTACAATGAGCAGTTCTTC
CATTGEGSNYNEQFF
>TRBV19|TRBJ1-5|-|-
TGTGCCAGTAGTCCACAGGTCAATGTGGGCAATCAGCCCCAGCATTTT
CASSPQVNVGNQPQHF
>TRBV5-4|TRBJ2-7|-|TRBD1
TGTGCCAGCAGCAGAGCAGGGGGCGCCCCGTTCGAGCAGTACTTC
CASSRAGGAPFEQYF
>TRBV19|TRBJ2-5|-|-
TGTGCCAGTAGCCCCAGGAGGGGGGGAGAGACCCAGTACTTC
CASSPRRGGETQYF
>TRBV30|TRBJ1-2|-|TRBD1
TGTGCCTGGAGTAGGGACAGGGCCCCCGCAGGATCCGGCTACACCTTC
CAWSRDRAPAGSGYTF